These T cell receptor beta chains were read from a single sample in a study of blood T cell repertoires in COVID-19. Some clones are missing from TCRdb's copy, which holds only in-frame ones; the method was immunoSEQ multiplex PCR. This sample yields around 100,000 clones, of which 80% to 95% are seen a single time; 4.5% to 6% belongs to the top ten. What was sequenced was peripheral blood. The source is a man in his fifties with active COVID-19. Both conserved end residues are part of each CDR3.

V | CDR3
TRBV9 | CASSLNTGENTEAFF
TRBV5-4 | CASSSNGQANTEAFF
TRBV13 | CASSYGLAGGETQYF
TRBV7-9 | CASGPDLLNTEAFF
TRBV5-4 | CASSLEQGAMSYGYTF
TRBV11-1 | CASSLDLGGGNEQFF
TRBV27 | CASSLGAVYNEQFF
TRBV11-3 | CASSFSTSGVYNEQFF
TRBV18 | CASSRLAENNEQFF
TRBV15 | CATSTRHWELFF
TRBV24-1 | CATSDPEQATIYGYTF
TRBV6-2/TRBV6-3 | CASSYSRLLHGTDTQYF
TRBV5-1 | CASSLDSYGYTF
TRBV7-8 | CASSRRQGASGTSSFNEQFF
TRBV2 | CASSGDRDNQPQHF
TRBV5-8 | CASRDTRREGSTGELFF
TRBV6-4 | CASSADLAGVNEQFF
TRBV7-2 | CASSLGGQSYEQYF
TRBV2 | CASKRTTPDTIYF
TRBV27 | CASSSGLAEQFF
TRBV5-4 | CASSLVGSGRDTQYF
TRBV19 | CASSMGGLQPQHF
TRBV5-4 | CASSAGQTYEQYF
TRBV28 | CASSFPDRAYNQPQHF
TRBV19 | CASSIAQGYNEQFF
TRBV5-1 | CASSLFGNPQETQYF